This TCR beta chain emerged from a study of T cells in Graves' hyperthyroidism and ophthalmopathy. RNA transcripts provided the source from which TCR beta CDR3 regions were amplified. HTBI primers were used for first-round RT-PCR of the TCR CDR3. TCRdb redid the calling of the multiplex PCR reads with MiXCR, one entry per CDR3 protein. The table includes about 580,000 distinct CDR3 sequences, roughly 14% detected once. Researchers barred patients who had uncontrolled infection, other autoimmune disease, pregnancy or lactation. For the diagnoses, clinical symptoms, serum thyroxine and TRAb, thyroid ultrasound and orbital computed tomography were used. Study outcomes and limitations: Median prediction lead before ophthalmopathy onset was 5 to 7 months with the model. In blood, most of the thyroid clonotypes expanded above 0.001 were also present.

With 6 bases removed from V and 10 bases from J, the gap between germline ends came to 25 bases. The germline V gene encodes CDR1 LGHDT and CDR2 YNNKEL (reference sequence). This CDR3 contains 16 residues. This clonotype was seen at least ten times. The antigen is unknown. The source is a young woman with Graves' hyperthyroidism that later progressed to Graves' ophthalmopathy. The V gene is TRBV3-1, the J gene TRBJ2-1, with D tentatively TRBD2 (6 bases). The sample comprised blood. CDR3 sequence: CASRSSAGTPPGEQFF. The CDR3 nucleotides are TGTGCCAGCAGGTCATCCGCCGGGACTCCCCCGGGGGAGCAGTTCTTC.